This T cell receptor (beta chain) was sequenced during a study of blood T cell repertoires in COVID-19 (dated by TCRdb to 2018 to 2020). Background for the entire study: Samples from collaborators originated in the United States, Italy and Spain and spanned both the acute and convalescent phases of COVID-19. The prospective study material was composed of cDNA or gDNA derived from T cells, B-cell-depleted T cells, or PBMCs. Subjects who had been exposed to COVID-19, were actively infected with it, or had recovered from it provided the deeply sampled blood TCRbeta repertoires that made up the dataset. The repertoires were released in a freely available public database intended as a resource for research on the immune response to SARS-CoV-2. The samples were drawn from two sources: the first 160 participants of the ongoing ImmuneRACE study, and 950 to 1,500 subjects contributed by 6 global collaborators. A de-identified subject ID, COVID-19 status, age in years and sex were almost always included in the sample metadata. Where HLA class I and class II types were available, the types were taken from metadata supplied by the sample provider, not from assay-based typing.

The immunoSEQ Assay, a bias-controlled multiplex PCR, was used to amplify TCRbeta CDR3 regions from genomic DNA. For the original study's pipeline: Nucleated cell counts per sample were estimated from amplification of reference gene primers within the assay. To quantify the absolute abundance of each unique TCRbeta CDR3 rearrangement, sequence reads were collapsed and filtered. For each sample, productive Simpson clonality was calculated as the square root of Simpson's diversity index over productive rearrangements. TCRdb provides this immuneACCESS table in a form limited to in-frame rearrangements. Some clones are lacking; in checked studies, under half of them reflect an unresolved V gene, and why the rest are absent is not known. V, J and clone size derive from that table, while D and trimming were established from the DNA sequence. The sample table shows 110,000 or so clones, and more than 80% are seen once. The top ten clonotypes cover about 6.1% of the sample.

One collaborating source in Seattle enrolled patients while the patients were actively infected and followed the patients over time throughout the course of disease. Whole blood was collected in K2EDTA tubes by collaborating institutions according to the institutions' own protocols. For TCRbeta analysis, collaborator samples were shipped as frozen whole blood, as isolated PBMCs, or as DNA extracted from either sample type. This clone was detected once. What antigen it recognizes has not been identified. No much larger clonotype is one base removed from it; base qualities were not supplied. What the research found in general, with its limitations: How much clinical and demographic metadata was included differed by source and by participant, and the metadata was provided uncurated.

CDR1 and CDR2, per the germline V gene, are SGHDN and FVKESK. V is cut by 2 bases and J by 2 bases, and the space between the germline ends is 6 bases. There are 13 amino acids in the CDR3, from cysteine to phenylalanine inclusive. Only the CDR3 DNA is retained, 39 bases long and in frame from the first base. The rearrangement combines TRBV14 with TRBJ2-5, with the D gene not confidently named. Sequencing input: peripheral blood. This receptor was taken from an older woman with COVID-19, enrolled during active disease. CDR3 loop: CASSQQIQETQYF. The nucleotides read TGTGCCAGCAGCCAACAGATACAAGAGACCCAGTACTTC.